Given below is one T cell receptor beta chain in context. Its matching antigen is unknown. At one end, the junction sequence differs from germline, possibly due to a read error. Vbeta (60) and Jbeta (13) primers were used in the PCR. Clones were sequenced by immunoSEQ multiplex PCR, and TCRdb holds only the in-frame ones, with some missing. The table lists some 140,000 clones, 60% to 80% of them singletons. This sample is drawn from a study of cytomegalovirus exposure and HLA in healthy donors. The CDR3 loop spans 13 amino acids. From germline, CDR1 is SSHAT and CDR2 FNYEAQ (reference sequence). General study points: In a later analysis, parvovirus B19, influenza, CMV and Epstein-Barr virus appeared linked to several top co-occurrence clusters.

The source of this sequence is a man aged 25-40 years in good health and CMV-seronegative. Specimen: PBMCs. The gene calls are TRBV7-7 and TRBJ2-1; 8 bases match TRBD1. The CDR3 DNA is TGTGCTAGCAGCTTGACAGGGGAGGCTGAGCAGTTCTTC. Translating gives CASSLTGEAEQFF.